This T cell receptor (beta chain) was documented in a study of T-cell reconstitution after alpha-beta-depleted transplantation in children. Regarding the study as a whole: Alpha-beta T cells about two months after transplant reportedly derived from several hundred expanded graft clones.

The V and J ends lost 6 bases and 5 bases respectively, with 14 bases between them. Looked up from germline, CDR1 is DFQATT and CDR2 is SNEGSKA (reference sequence). The CDR3 consists of 13 residues. Unique molecular identifiers featured in how the TCRbeta library was prepared. From the PCR reads, TCRdb called clonotypes with MiXCR, one entry per CDR3 protein. The sample shows roughly 70,000 distinct CDR3 sequences, 4.9% of them seen only once. This clonotype was counted between two and nine times. No antigen is known for it. This TCR was recovered from a boy younger than two who had a stem cell transplant for acute myeloid leukemia, so the T cells may come from the graft donor. The sequencing used PBMCs, mostly from graft donor cells, collected 180 days after TCRalphabeta/CD19-depleted stem cell transplant. The chain combines TRBV20-1 with TRBJ1-3; D is undetermined. In DNA, the CDR3 is TGCAGTGCCATGCGGGGAACACGAAACACCATATATTTT. Translation gives CSAMRGTRNTIYF.